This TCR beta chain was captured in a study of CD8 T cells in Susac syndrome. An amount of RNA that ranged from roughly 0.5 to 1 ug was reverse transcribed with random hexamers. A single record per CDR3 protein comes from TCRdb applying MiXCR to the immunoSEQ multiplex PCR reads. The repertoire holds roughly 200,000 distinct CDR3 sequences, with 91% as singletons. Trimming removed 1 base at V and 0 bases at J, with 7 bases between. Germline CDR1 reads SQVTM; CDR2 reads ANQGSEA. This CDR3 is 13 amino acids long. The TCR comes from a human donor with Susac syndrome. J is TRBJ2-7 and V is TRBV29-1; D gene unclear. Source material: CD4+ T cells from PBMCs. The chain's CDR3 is CSVEVSSSYEQYF. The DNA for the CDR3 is TGCAGCGTTGAAGTCAGTTCCTCCTACGAGCAGTACTTC.